This record concerns one TCR beta chain sequence. This record comes from a study of shared clonotypes between healthy human individuals. On the study more broadly: Each donor's CD4 naive and CD4 memory cells filled three plates apiece, CD8 naive two, and CD8 memory one.

Measured with immunoSEQ multiplex PCR; TCRdb has only the in-frame clones, and not every one. The repertoire consists of 950,000 to 1,100,000 clones, with around four fifths occurring once and the leading ten covering about 1.5%. The receptor was derived from a man between 18 and 29 years old in good health. Input material: memory CD4+ T cells sorted from blood. This sample's subset: CD45RA-negative fraction.

The CDR3 protein is CASSRGGGAFF. CDR3 DNA sequence: TGCGCCAGCAGTCGCGGGGGTGGAGCTTTCTTT. The V gene is TRBV10-2, the J gene TRBJ1-1, with D possibly TRBD1 on 5 matching bases. Trimming pared 5 bases from V and 10 bases from J, leaving 11 bases between. There are 11 residues in the CDR3. Germline V lookup: CDR1 WSHSY, CDR2 SAAADI.